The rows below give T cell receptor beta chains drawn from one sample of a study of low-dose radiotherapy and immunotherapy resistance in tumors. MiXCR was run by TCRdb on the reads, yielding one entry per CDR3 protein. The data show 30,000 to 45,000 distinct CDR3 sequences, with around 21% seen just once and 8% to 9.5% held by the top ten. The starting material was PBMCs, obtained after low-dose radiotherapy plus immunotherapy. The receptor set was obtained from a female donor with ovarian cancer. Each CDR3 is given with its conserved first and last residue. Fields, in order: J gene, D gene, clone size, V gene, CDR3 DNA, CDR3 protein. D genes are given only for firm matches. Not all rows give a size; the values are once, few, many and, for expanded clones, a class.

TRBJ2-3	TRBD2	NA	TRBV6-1	TGTGCTAGCAGTGAAGCGCTTGACGGGGGGGCCACAGATACGCAGTATTTT	CASSEALDGGATDTQYF
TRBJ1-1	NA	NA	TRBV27	TGTGCCAGCAGTTTAAATACAGGGAACACTGAAGCTTTCTTT	CASSLNTGNTEAFF
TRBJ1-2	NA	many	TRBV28	TGTGCCAGCAGCCCAAATCTTAACTATGGCTACACCTTC	CASSPNLNYGYTF
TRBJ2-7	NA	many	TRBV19	TGTGCCAGTAGTCCCGACTACCGGGACACCTTCTACGAGCAGTACTTC	CASSPDYRDTFYEQYF
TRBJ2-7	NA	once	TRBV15	TGTGCCACCAGCAGAGATCGGGGGTACGAGCAGTACTTC	CATSRDRGYEQYF
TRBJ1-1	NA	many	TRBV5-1	TGCGCCAGCAGCTTGAGGCAGGGAAACACTGAAGCTTTCTTT	CASSLRQGNTEAFF
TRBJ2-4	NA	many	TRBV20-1	TGCAGTGCTAGGACCAGTGCGACCCTTGAAATTCAGTACTTC	CSARTSATLEIQYF
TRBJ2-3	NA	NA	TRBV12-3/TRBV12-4	TGTGCCAGCAGTTTTGCGGGGTCTACAGATACGCAGTATTTT	CASSFAGSTDTQYF
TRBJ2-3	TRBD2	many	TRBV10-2	TGCGCCAGCAGGGCTAGCGGGGACGATACGCAGTATTTT	CASRASGDDTQYF
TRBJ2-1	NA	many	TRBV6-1	TGTGCCAGCTTGGCCGTGGGGGGTGAGCAGTTCTTC	CASLAVGGEQFF
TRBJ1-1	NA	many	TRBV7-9	TGTGCCAGCAGCTGGGGGGGGAACACTGAAGCTTTCTTT	CASSWGGNTEAFF
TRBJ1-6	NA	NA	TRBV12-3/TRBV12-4	TGTGCCAGCAGTTTTGGGTTTGGGGGCAATTCACCCCTCCACTTT	CASSFGFGGNSPLHF
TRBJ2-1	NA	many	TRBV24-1	TGTGCCACCAGTGACTGGACGGGTGAGCAGTTCTTC	CATSDWTGEQFF
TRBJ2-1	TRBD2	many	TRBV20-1	TGCAGTGCTAGAGATTGGACTAGCGGGAGGATAGCCGATGAGCAGTTCTTC	CSARDWTSGRIADEQFF
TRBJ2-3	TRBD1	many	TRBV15	TGTGCCACCAGCAGACGACCGGGACAGGGGACAGATACGCAGTATTTT	CATSRRPGQGTDTQYF
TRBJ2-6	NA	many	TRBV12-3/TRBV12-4	TGTGCCAGCAGCCGCCACGGGGCCAACGTCCTGACTTTC	CASSRHGANVLTF
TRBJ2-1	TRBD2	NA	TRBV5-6	TGTGCCAGCAGCCGCCGTCCCGGGACTAGCGGGGGTACCTACAATGAGCAGTTCTTC	CASSRRPGTSGGTYNEQFF
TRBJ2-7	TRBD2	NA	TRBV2	TGTGCCAGCACCGCGGGGGTCTCCTACGAGCAGTACTTC	CASTAGVSYEQYF
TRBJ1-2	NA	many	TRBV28	TGTGCCGTCCGGGGGCCTAACTATGGCTACACCTTC	CAVRGPNYGYTF
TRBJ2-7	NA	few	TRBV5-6	TGTGCCAGCAGCCTAACACAGCCTTCCTACGAGCAGTACTTC	CASSLTQPSYEQYF
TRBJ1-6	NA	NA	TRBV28	TGTGCCAGCAGTTCGGCCGGGACCGGCGATTCACCCCTCCACTTT	CASSSAGTGDSPLHF
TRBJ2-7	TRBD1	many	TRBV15	TGTGCCACCAGCAGAGAAGGGGGACAGGGGGCCTACGAGCAGTACTTC	CATSREGGQGAYEQYF
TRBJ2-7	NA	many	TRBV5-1	TGCGCCAGCAGCCTCACGGATCACGTCTACGAGCAGTACTTC	CASSLTDHVYEQYF
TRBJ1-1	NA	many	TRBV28	TGTGCCAGCAGTTTTATTTCCCTAGAAGCTTTCTTT	CASSFISLEAFF
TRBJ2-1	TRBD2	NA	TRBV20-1	TGCAGTGCTAGAGATATAGTAGCGGGAGGCCCCAATGAGCAGTTCTTC	CSARDIVAGGPNEQFF
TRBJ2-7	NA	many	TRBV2	TGTGCCAGCAGTGATGCCAGCCCCTACGAGCAGTACTTC	CASSDASPYEQYF
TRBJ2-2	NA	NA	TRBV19	TGTGCCAGTAGTATTCAAGCGCTGAACACCGGGGAGCTGTTTTTT	CASSIQALNTGELFF
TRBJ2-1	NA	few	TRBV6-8	TGTGCCAGCAGCCCGTCGAGTCCTTCCTACAATGAGCAGTTCTTC	CASSPSSPSYNEQFF
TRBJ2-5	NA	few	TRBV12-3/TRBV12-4	TGTGCCAGCAGTTTGTCCCAGATCCAAGAGACCCAGTACTTC	CASSLSQIQETQYF
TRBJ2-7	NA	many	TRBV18	TGTGCCAGCTCACCCCCCTCCTACGAGCAGTACTTC	CASSPPSYEQYF
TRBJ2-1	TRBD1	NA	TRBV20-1	TGCAGTGCCTTCGGACAGGGGGACTTGTACAATGAGCAGTTCTTC	CSAFGQGDLYNEQFF
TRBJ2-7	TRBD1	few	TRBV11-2	TGTGCCAGCAGCCGCTTGCGACAGGGATTCTACGAGCAGTACTTC	CASSRLRQGFYEQYF
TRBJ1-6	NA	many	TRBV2	TGTGCCAGCAGCCCTGGACGGGGGACGGGCCTCCACTTT	CASSPGRGTGLHF
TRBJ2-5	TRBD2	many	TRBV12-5	TGTGCTAGTGGCCGCGGGACTACCAACGAAGAGACCCAGTACTTC	CASGRGTTNEETQYF
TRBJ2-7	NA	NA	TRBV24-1	TGTGCCACCAGTGATTCCACACAGGGGAGGACCTACGAGCAGTACTTC	CATSDSTQGRTYEQYF
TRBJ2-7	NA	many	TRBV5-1	TGCGCCAGCAGCCAAGTAGGGGACGTAAACTCCGAGCAGTACTTC	CASSQVGDVNSEQYF
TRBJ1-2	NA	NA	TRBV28	TGTGCCAGCAGGACAGGCGGGAACTATGGCTACACCTTC	CASRTGGNYGYTF
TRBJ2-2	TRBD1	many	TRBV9	TGTGCCAGCAGCGTACAGGGGGCTTCGGGGGAGCTGTTTTTT	CASSVQGASGELFF
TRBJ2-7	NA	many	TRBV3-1	TGTGCCAGCAGCCAAGGGACCGGATCCGGCTACGAGCAGTACTTC	CASSQGTGSGYEQYF
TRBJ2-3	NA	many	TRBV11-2	TGTGCCAGCAGCTTAGGACTGATGGGGGCTTCCGGGGATACGCAGTATTTT	CASSLGLMGASGDTQYF
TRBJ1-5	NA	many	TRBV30	TGTGCCTGGAGTAAAATCTCCGGGGAACAGCCCCAGCATTTT	CAWSKISGEQPQHF